Following are 32 T cell receptor beta chains from one sample sequenced in a study of shared clonotypes between healthy human individuals. The data were produced by immunoSEQ multiplex PCR, yet TCRdb's version contains in-frame clones alone and is incomplete. Of under 850,000 clones listed, over 90% are singletons. The naive CD8 fraction comprised CD45RO-negative cells positively selected for CCR7 and excluded terminally differentiated effector memory CD45RA+ cells. Sequencing was performed on naive CD8+ T cells sorted from blood. These receptors all stem from a man aged 25-40 years in good health.

The rearrangement joins TRBV19 to TRBJ1-4; D is unresolved. There are 16 residues in the CDR3. The germline V gene has CDR1 LNHDA and CDR2 SQIVND (reference sequence). Trimming left V 6 bases short and J 5 bases short, with 19 bases between. CDR3 nucleotides: TGTGCCAGTAGCTCCACCACACCGCCGGGGAATGAAAAACTGTTTTTT. It yields the protein CASSSTTPPGNEKLFF.

The chain carries TRBV7-8 and TRBJ2-1, with 10 bases matching TRBD2. There are 18 residues in the CDR3. V gave up 5 bases and J gave up 5 bases; unmatched junction bases: 15. Germline V CDR1 and CDR2: SGHVS, FQNEAQ. Here the CDR3 reads CASSPHNLAGENHNEQFF. In DNA, the CDR3 is TGTGCCAGCAGCCCCCACAACCTAGCGGGAGAGAATCACAATGAGCAGTTCTTC. Full variable domain (missing parts from reference TRBV7-8 and TRBJ2-1): GAGVSQSPRYKVAKRGQDVALRCDPISGHVSLFWYQQALGQGPEFLTYFQNEAQLDKSGLPSDRFFAERPEGSVSTLKIQRTQQEDSAVYLCASSPHNLAGENHNEQFFGPGTRLTVL.

This chain joins TRBV10-3 and TRBJ2-3, with D possibly being TRBD1 or TRBD2 (5 bases each). This CDR3 is built from 14 residues. In germline, CDR1 is ENHRY, CDR2 SYGVKD. The V gene lost 7 bases and the J gene lost 0 bases, with 11 bases spanning the gap. The chain's CDR3 is CAINHGASTDTQYF. The CDR3 nucleotides read TGTGCCATCAATCACGGGGCCAGCACAGATACGCAGTATTTT.

The chain couples TRBV7-9 to TRBJ2-2; D unclear. CDR3 length: 14 amino acids. V gave up 1 base and J gave up 4 bases, with 7 bases separating them. CDR1 SEHNR and CDR2 FQNEAQ come from the germline V gene (reference sequence). Here the CDR3 reads CASSLVIRTGELFF. CDR3 nucleotides: TGTGCCAGCAGCTTAGTAATACGCACCGGGGAGCTGTTTTTT.

As for this clone: This specimen includes other DNA sequences encoding the same CDR3. V and J are TRBV11-3 and TRBJ2-1; TRBD2 matches at 12 bases. The CDR3 sequence is 15 residues long. V shed 4 bases and J 6 bases; nucleotides not matched to a gene: 4. Germline V gene lookup returns CDR1 SGHNT and CDR2 YENEEA. CDR3 DNA sequence: TGTGCCAGCAGCTCCCGACTAGCGGGAGTCAATGAGCAGTTCTTC. Encoded protein: CASSSRLAGVNEQFF. Together with reference TRBV11-3 and TRBJ2-1, the CDR3 gives the full variable domain: EAGVVQSPRYKIIEKKQPVAFWCNPISGHNTLYWYLQNLGQGPELLIRYENEEAVDDSQLPKDRFSAERLKGVDSTLKIQPAELGDSAVYLCASSSRLAGVNEQFFGPGTRLTVL.

This chain connects TRBV7-8 to TRBJ2-3, with D unclear. There are 13 residues in the CDR3. Germline CDR1 reads SGHVS; CDR2 reads FQNEAQ. Deletions cut 0 bases from V and 6 bases from J, with 7 bases between. This chain's CDR3 is CASSLAPGDTQYF. The CDR3 bases are TGTGCCAGCAGCTTAGCACCCGGGGATACGCAGTATTTT.

J is TRBJ2-7 and V is TRBV11-2, with a possible D match to TRBD2 (5 bases). V was clipped by 2 bases and J by 3 bases, with 11 bases between them. Germline V gene data show CDR1 as SGHAT and CDR2 as FQNNGV. The CDR3 sequence is 14 residues long. CDR3 residues: CASSLLEVNYEQYF. CDR3 DNA: TGTGCCAGCAGCTTACTGGAGGTAAACTACGAGCAGTACTTC.

This rearrangement joins TRBV14 to TRBJ2-7; possible D gene TRBD1, 6 bases. The germline CDR1 and CDR2 sequences are SGHDN and FVKESK. Trimming removed 0 bases from V and 3 bases from J, with 9 bases in between. CDR3 length: 14 amino acids. The CDR3 region is CASSQEGQIYEQYF. Here the CDR3 DNA reads TGTGCCAGCAGCCAAGAAGGACAGATCTACGAGCAGTACTTC.

The chain links TRBV7-8 to TRBJ2-7, with a weak D call TRBD1 (6 bases). CDR3 size: 14 residues. V was cut by 1 base and J by 2 bases, with 9 bases left in between. Germline lookup yields CDR1 SGHVS and CDR2 FQNEAQ. CDR3 sequence (DNA): TGTGCCAGCAGCTTAGGGACAGCAACCTACGAGCAGTACTTC. Residues: CASSLGTATYEQYF.

V gene TRBV7-9 combines with J gene TRBJ2-7, with TRBD1 matching over 8 bases. V shed 4 bases, J shed 3 bases, and the junction held 8 bases outside the gene matches. Germline CDR1 reads SEHNR; CDR2 reads FQNEAQ (reference sequence). There are 15 residues in the CDR3. The chain's CDR3 is CASSSTRQGFYEQYF. CDR3 DNA: TGTGCCAGCAGCTCAACCCGACAGGGGTTCTACGAGCAGTACTTC.

This rearrangement joins TRBV9 to TRBJ2-3, with 9 bases identical to TRBD1. With 0 bases clipped from V and 6 bases from J, the junction kept 14 bases outside the gene matches. The CDR3 contains 18 residues. Germline V lookup: CDR1 SGDLS, CDR2 YYNGEE. The CDR3, as DNA: TGTGCCAGCAGCGTAGGAGGCCTGACAGGGGGTGGTCCGGATACGCAGTATTTT. Its translation: CASSVGGLTGGGPDTQYF.

The chain is built from TRBV9 and TRBJ1-2; D ambiguous. Per germline, CDR1 SGDLS and CDR2 YYNGEE. CDR3 length: 13 residues. V was shortened by 5 bases and J by 4 bases, with 12 bases between the two germline ends. The CDR3 loop is CASRGGFAYGYTF. CDR3 sequence (DNA): TGTGCCAGCAGGGGAGGGTTTGCCTATGGCTACACCTTC.

The chain carries TRBV12-1 and TRBJ2-7; TRBD1 reflects the table's D call only, with no check against the DNA. TRBV12-1 represents a pseudogene. The CDR3 totals 20 residues. CDR3 DNA: TGTGCCAGCAGCTTTAACGCGCCACACCGTAGGGGGCAGGGTTTCTACGAGCAGTACTTC. Amino acid sequence: CASSFNAPHRRGQGFYEQYF.

The chain combines TRBV5-1 with TRBJ2-5; weak D call: TRBD1 (6 bases). Germline V CDR1 and CDR2: SGHRS, YFSETQ. V lost 4 bases, J lost 4 bases, and 11 bases lay in between. The CDR3 extends over 13 amino acids. The CDR3 DNA reads as TGCGCCAGCAGCCTGGGGGCTGTAGAGACCCAGTACTTC. Protein product: CASSLGAVETQYF.

V and J are TRBV5-1 and TRBJ2-6; D is possibly TRBD2 (6 bases). This CDR3 comprises 17 residues. CDR1 and CDR2 (germline): SGHRS, YFSETQ. V lost 3 bases, J lost 4 bases, and 17 bases lay in between. CDR3 bases: TGCGCCAGCAGCTGGAAGGAGGAGGGTTGGGGGGCCAACGTCCTGACTTTC. It is translated as CASSWKEEGWGANVLTF.

This clone was picked up one time. This chain links TRBV7-8 with TRBJ1-2; 8 nucleotides match TRBD1. The CDR3 loop spans 16 amino acids. The ends lost 1 base at V and 1 base at J; junction bases unmatched: 5. The germline CDR1 and CDR2 sequences are SGHVS and FQNEAQ. In DNA, the CDR3 is TGTGCCAGCAGCTTAGTCGGACAGGGCCTTAACTATGGCTACACCTTC. This sequence encodes CASSLVGQGLNYGYTF.

CDR3 DNA: TGCAGCGCCCAAGACCCAGGCTCCTACGAGCAGTACTTC. Translated: CSAQDPGSYEQYF. J is TRBJ2-7 and V is TRBV29-1; D is unclear. The CDR3 spans 13 residues. Between the trimmed V and J ends, which lost 7 bases and 0 bases, there was a span of 13 bases. Germline CDR1 reads SQVTM; CDR2 reads ANQGSEA.

The V gene is TRBV10-2, the J gene TRBJ2-1; tentative D call: TRBD1 (6 bases). The V and J ends lost 4 bases and 4 bases respectively, with 11 bases between them. CDR1 and CDR2 (germline): WSHSY, SAAADI. CDR3 size: 14 residues. In DNA, the CDR3 is TGCGCCAGCAGTGGATCTGGACAGTACAATGAGCAGTTCTTC. Translation gives CASSGSGQYNEQFF.

To note about this clone: The same CDR3 can be traced to other DNA sequences in this sample. The chain is built from TRBV27 and TRBJ2-7; 13 positions match TRBD2. CDR3 length: 16 amino acids. Germline loops: CDR1 MNHEY, CDR2 SMNVEV (reference sequence). V shed 2 bases, J shed 3 bases, and the junction held 4 bases outside the gene matches. Written as DNA, the CDR3 is TGTGCCAGCAGTTTACAGGGACTAGCGGGAATCTACGAGCAGTACTTC. This translates into CASSLQGLAGIYEQYF.

This clone was found once. This chain connects TRBV7-6 to TRBJ2-2; D perhaps matches TRBD2 (5 bases). Germline V gives CDR1 SGHVS, CDR2 FNYEAQ. The CDR3 is 16 residues long. V was pared by 1 base and J by 2 bases, with 11 bases between. DNA of the CDR3: TGTGCCAGCAGCTTAGGGGCCGGGATCAACACCGGGGAGCTGTTTTTT. It is translated as CASSLGAGINTGELFF.

V and J are TRBV5-6 and TRBJ2-5; perhaps TRBD1 as D (6 bases). Deletions cut 0 bases from V and 2 bases from J, with 11 bases between. The CDR3 runs 15 residues. CDR1 is SGHDT and CDR2 is YYEEEE in the germline V gene. The CDR3 sequence is CASSLATGVQETQYF. The CDR3, as DNA: TGTGCCAGCAGCTTGGCGACAGGAGTACAAGAGACCCAGTACTTC.

The genes are TRBV27 and TRBJ2-1, with a tentative D call TRBD1 (5 bases). This CDR3 comprises 14 residues. Trimming stripped 5 bases from V and 6 bases from J, with 14 bases between. Germline assignment: CDR1 MNHEY and CDR2 SMNVEV (reference sequence). As DNA, the CDR3 is TGTGCCAGCAGTCTCTGGGCAGGGCCCAATGAGCAGTTCTTC. Encoded protein: CASSLWAGPNEQFF.

The rearrangement links TRBV4-3 to TRBJ2-7; tentative D call: TRBD2 (5 bases). Germline V CDR1 and CDR2: LGHNA, YSLEER. The ends were cut back, 0 bases at V and 7 bases at J, with 19 bases in the middle. The CDR3 consists of 16 residues. The CDR3 is CASSQDRAQNGGEQYF. Here the CDR3 DNA reads TGCGCCAGCAGCCAAGATAGAGCGCAAAACGGCGGGGAGCAGTACTTC.

V usage is TRBV27 and J usage is TRBJ2-7; weak D call: TRBD2 (7 bases). Looked up from germline, CDR1 is MNHEY and CDR2 is SMNVEV (reference sequence). Trimming took 7 bases from V and 7 from J, leaving 11 bases between them. The CDR3 has 11 residues. The CDR3 nucleotides read TGTGCCAGCAAGGGGGGGGATGAGCAGTACTTC. It translates to CASKGGDEQYF.

V usage is TRBV7-6 and J usage is TRBJ2-6, with D uncertain. V lost 1 base to trimming and J lost 1 base, with 5 bases between them. Germline V lookup: CDR1 SGHVS, CDR2 FNYEAQ. The CDR3 consists of 15 residues. CDR3 region: CASSLGHSGANVLTF. The CDR3 nucleotides read TGTGCCAGCAGCTTAGGGCATTCTGGGGCCAACGTCCTGACTTTC.

The V call is TRBV19, the J call TRBJ1-5; possible D gene TRBD1, 5 bases. The germline CDR1 and CDR2 sequences are LNHDA and SQIVND (reference sequence). The V end lost 7 bases, the J end lost 9 bases, and 16 bases lay between the germline ends. CDR3 size: 13 residues. The chain's CDR3 is CASKRPPRGPQHF. Here the CDR3 DNA reads TGTGCCAGTAAAAGACCTCCGAGGGGGCCCCAGCATTTT.

This rearrangement joins TRBV5-1 to TRBJ1-2; TRBD1 aligns across 8 bases. The CDR3 totals 17 residues. Germline trimming cut 4 bases from V and 3 bases from J; bases unmatched to any gene: 14. The V gene's germline CDR1 is SGHRS and CDR2 YFSETQ. CDR3 DNA: TGCGCCAGCAGCCCCCAAGCCCCAGGGGGCGCCGACTATGGCTACACCTTC. Its translation: CASSPQAPGGADYGYTF.

The V and J genes are TRBV4-3 and TRBJ2-7; 9 bases fit TRBD1. The length of the CDR3 is 15 residues. Germline V gene lookup returns CDR1 LGHNA and CDR2 YSLEER. Losses at the gene ends were 1 base for V and 4 bases for J; bases not matched to a gene: 5. CDR3 region: CASSQGTGADYEQYF. In DNA form, the CDR3 reads TGCGCCAGCAGCCAAGGGACAGGGGCAGATTACGAGCAGTACTTC.

The chain carries TRBV5-6 and TRBJ2-7, with 10 bases identical to TRBD2. The CDR3 consists of 17 residues. The germline CDR1 and CDR2 sequences are SGHDT and YYEEEE. Losses at the gene ends were 4 bases for V and 6 bases for J; bases not matched to a gene: 16. The CDR3 region has the DNA TGTGCCAGCAGCCCGATGTCTGGACTAGCGGACCCCTCCGAGCAGTACTTC. Translation: CASSPMSGLADPSEQYF.

J is TRBJ2-7 and V is TRBV6-1, with 11 bases aligning to TRBD1. Trimming took 6 bases from V and 3 from J; bases not matched to a gene: 1. CDR3 length: 13 amino acids. The germline gives CDR1 MNHNS, CDR2 SASEGT. The CDR3 region is CASRGQGDYEQYF. The DNA of the CDR3 is TGTGCCAGCAGGGGACAGGGGGACTACGAGCAGTACTTC.

This rearrangement joins TRBV4-1 to TRBJ2-3, with D perhaps TRBD2 (6 bases). Germline values: CDR1 MGHRA, CDR2 YSYEKL. This CDR3 is built from 16 residues. With 5 bases removed from V and 2 bases from J, the gap between germline ends came to 17 bases. The CDR3 is CASSGAGTRFTDTQYF. CDR3 nucleotide sequence: TGCGCCAGCAGCGGTGCCGGGACTCGGTTCACAGATACGCAGTATTTT.

The V gene is TRBV6-5, the J gene TRBJ1-1; D uncertain. Germline V lookup: CDR1 MNHEY, CDR2 SVGAGI. This CDR3 is built from 13 residues. The germline V and J ends were trimmed by 2 bases and 3 bases, with 7 bases remaining between them. The CDR3 loop is CASSYDFDTEAFF. Written as DNA, the CDR3 is TGTGCCAGCAGTTACGATTTTGACACTGAAGCTTTCTTT.